This T cell receptor (beta chain) derives from a study of blood T cells in healthy people across ages. J was trimmed by 3 bases and V by 7 bases; bases with no gene match: 9. CDR3 length: 15 amino acids. Germline loops: CDR1 LNHNV, CDR2 YYDKDF (reference sequence). Sample-barcoded 5' priming and a J-beta primer mix drove a second PCR of about 7 to 11 cycles. One entry per CDR3 protein results from TCRdb running MiXCR on the 5' RACE reads. The repertoire includes 380,000 or so distinct CDR3 sequences, roughly half of them detected once, and about 54% sits in the top ten. Specimen: blood. The chain employs TRBV15 and TRBJ2-3; TRBD1 aligns across 8 bases. The clonotype originates from a man between 60 and 75 years old in good health. The CDR3 protein is CATNRQGAGTDTQYF. The CDR3 nucleotides are TGTGCCACCAACAGGCAGGGGGCTGGGACAGATACGCAGTATTTT.